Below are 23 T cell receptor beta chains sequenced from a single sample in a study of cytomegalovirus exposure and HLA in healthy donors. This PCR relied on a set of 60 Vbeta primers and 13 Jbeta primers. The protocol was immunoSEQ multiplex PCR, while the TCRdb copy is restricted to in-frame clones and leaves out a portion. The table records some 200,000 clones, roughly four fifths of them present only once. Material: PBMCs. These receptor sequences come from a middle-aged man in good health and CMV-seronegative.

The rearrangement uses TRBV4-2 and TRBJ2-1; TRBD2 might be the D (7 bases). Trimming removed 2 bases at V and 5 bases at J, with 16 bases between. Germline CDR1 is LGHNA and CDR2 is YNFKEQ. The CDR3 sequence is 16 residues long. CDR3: CASSQMGASGDNEQFF. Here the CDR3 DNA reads TGTGCCAGCAGCCAAATGGGGGCTAGCGGAGACAATGAGCAGTTCTTC.

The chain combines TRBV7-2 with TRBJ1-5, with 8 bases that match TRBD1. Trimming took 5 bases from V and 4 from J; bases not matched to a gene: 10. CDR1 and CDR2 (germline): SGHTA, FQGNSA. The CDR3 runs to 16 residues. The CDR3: CASSQSDRGGNQPQHF. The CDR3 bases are TGTGCCAGCAGCCAGTCAGACAGGGGCGGAAATCAGCCCCAGCATTTT.

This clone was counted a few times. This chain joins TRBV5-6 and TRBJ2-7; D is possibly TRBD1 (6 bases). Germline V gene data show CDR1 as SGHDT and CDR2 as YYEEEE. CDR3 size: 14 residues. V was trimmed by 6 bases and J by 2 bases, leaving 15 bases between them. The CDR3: CASTLQGDPYEQYF. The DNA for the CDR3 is TGTGCCAGCACCCTACAGGGCGACCCCTACGAGCAGTACTTC.

This CDR3 reads CASSLVAGGDEKLFF. The DNA for the CDR3 is TGTGCCAGCAGCTTAGTCGCAGGGGGCGATGAAAAACTGTTTTTT. The chain is built from TRBV7-6 and TRBJ1-4, with 8 bases fitting TRBD1. The junction had 4 bases not matched to a gene; V was cut back by 1 base and J by 6 bases. Germline CDR1 SGHVS, CDR2 FNYEAQ. The CDR3 has 15 residues.

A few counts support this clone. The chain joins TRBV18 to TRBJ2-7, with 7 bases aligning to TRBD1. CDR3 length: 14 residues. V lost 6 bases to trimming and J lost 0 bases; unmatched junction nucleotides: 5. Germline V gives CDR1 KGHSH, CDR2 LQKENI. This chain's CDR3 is CASSGQANSYEQYF. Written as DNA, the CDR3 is TGTGCCAGCTCCGGACAGGCAAACTCCTACGAGCAGTACTTC.

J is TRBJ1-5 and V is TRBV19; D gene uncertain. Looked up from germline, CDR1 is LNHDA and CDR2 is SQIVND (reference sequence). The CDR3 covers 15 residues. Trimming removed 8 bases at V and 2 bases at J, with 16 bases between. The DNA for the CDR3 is TGTGCCAGTCTAGAACGCATCGCTGGCAATCAGCCCCAGCATTTT. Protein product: CASLERIAGNQPQHF.

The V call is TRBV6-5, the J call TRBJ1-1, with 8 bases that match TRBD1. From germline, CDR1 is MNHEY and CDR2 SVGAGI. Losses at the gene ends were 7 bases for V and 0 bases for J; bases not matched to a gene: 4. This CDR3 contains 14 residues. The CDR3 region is CASTRGRMNTEAFF. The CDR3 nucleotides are TGTGCCAGCACCAGGGGGCGGATGAACACTGAAGCTTTCTTT.

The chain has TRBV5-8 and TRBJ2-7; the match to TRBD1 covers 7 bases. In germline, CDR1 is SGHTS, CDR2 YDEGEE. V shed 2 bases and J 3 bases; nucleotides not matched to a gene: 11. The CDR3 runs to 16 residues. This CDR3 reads CASSLQTGIGNYEQYF. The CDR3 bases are TGTGCCAGCAGCTTACAGACAGGGATTGGGAACTACGAGCAGTACTTC. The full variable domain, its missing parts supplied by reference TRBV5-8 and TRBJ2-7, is EAGVTQSPTHLIKTRGQQATLRCSPISGHTSVYWYQQALGLGLQFLLWYDEGEERNRGNFPPRFSGRQFPNYSSELNVNALELEDSALYLCASSLQTGIGNYEQYFGPGTRLTVT.

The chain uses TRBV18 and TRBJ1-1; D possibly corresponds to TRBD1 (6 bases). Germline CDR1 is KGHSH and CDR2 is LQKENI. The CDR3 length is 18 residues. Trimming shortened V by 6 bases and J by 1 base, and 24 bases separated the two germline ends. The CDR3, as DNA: TGTGCCAGCTCCCCCATGGCGGGGGGCTCGGGGGGGAACACTGAAGCTTTCTTT. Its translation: CASSPMAGGSGGNTEAFF.

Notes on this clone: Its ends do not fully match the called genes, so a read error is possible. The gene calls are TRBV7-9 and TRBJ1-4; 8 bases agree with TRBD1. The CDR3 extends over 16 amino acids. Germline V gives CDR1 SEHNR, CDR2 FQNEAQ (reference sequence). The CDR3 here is CSSSLLGPTGVEKLFF. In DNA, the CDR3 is TGTTCCAGCAGCTTATTGGGGCCGACAGGGGTAGAAAAACTGTTTTTT.

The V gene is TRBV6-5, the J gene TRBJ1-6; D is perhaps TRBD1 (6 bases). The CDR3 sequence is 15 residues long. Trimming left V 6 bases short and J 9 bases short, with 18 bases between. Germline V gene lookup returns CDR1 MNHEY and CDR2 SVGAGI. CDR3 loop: CASSRGGGAGSPLHF. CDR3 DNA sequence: TGTGCCAGCAGCCGGGGTGGGGGCGCGGGTTCACCCCTCCACTTT.

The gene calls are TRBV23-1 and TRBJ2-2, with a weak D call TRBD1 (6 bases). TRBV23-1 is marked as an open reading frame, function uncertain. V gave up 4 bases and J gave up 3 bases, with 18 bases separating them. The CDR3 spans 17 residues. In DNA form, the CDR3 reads TGCGCCAGCAGTCTCCCCACGACAGGCTACGACACCGGGGAGCTGTTTTTT. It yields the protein CASSLPTTGYDTGELFF.

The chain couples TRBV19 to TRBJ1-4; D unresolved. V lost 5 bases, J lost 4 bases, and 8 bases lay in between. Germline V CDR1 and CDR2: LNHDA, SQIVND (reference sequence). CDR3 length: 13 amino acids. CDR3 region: CASSVQHNEKLFF. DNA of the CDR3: TGTGCCAGTAGTGTACAGCATAATGAAAAACTGTTTTTT.

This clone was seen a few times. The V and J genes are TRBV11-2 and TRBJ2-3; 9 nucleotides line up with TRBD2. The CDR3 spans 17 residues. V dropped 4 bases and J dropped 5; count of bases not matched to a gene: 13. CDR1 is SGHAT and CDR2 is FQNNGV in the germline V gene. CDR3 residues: CASSSRGGGGARDTQYF. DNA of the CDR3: TGTGCCAGCAGCTCCCGAGGGGGCGGGGGGGCCCGAGATACGCAGTATTTT.

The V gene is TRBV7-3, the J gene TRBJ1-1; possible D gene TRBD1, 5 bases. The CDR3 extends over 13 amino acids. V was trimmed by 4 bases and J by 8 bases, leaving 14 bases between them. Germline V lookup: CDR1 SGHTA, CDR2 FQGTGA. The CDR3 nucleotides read TGTGCCAGCAGCTCTTTTTTCGGGGGAGAAGCTTTCTTT. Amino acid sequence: CASSSFFGGEAFF.

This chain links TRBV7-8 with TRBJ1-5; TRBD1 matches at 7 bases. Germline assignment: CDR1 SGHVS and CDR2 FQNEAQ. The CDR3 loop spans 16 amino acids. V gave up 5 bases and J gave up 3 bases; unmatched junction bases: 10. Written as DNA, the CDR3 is TGTGCCAGCAGCGCAACCGGGACAGACATCAATCAGCCCCAGCATTTT. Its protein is CASSATGTDINQPQHF.

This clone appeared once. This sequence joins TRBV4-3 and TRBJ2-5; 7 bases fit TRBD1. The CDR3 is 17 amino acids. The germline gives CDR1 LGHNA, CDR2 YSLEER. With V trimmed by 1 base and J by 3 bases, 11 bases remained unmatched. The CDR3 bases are TGCGCCAGCAGCCAAGTAGTCCAGGGGGTATCTGAAGAGACCCAGTACTTC. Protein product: CASSQVVQGVSEETQYF.

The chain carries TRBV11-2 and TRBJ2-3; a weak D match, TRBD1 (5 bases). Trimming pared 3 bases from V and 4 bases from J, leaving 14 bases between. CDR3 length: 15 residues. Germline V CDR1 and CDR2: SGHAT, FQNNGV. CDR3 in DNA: TGTGCCAGCAGCTTCCAGGGATCACAGGCAGATACGCAGTATTTT. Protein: CASSFQGSQADTQYF.

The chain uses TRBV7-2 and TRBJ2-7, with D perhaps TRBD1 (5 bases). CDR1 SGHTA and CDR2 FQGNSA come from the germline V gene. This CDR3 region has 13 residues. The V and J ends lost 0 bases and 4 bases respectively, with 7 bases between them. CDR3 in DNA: TGTGCCAGCAGCTTAGCCACAGGATACGAGCAGTACTTC. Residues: CASSLATGYEQYF.

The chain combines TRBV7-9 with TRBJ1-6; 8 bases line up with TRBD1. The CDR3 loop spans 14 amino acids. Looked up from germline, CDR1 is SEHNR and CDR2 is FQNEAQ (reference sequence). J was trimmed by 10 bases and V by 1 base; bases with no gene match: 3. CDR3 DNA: TGTGCCAGCAGCTTAGGGGACAGGTACTCACCCCTCCACTTT. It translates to CASSLGDRYSPLHF.

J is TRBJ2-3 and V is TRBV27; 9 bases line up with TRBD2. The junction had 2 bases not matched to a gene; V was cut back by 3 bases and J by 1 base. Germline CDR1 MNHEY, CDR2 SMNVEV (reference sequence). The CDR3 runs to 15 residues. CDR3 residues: CASSLRTSGTDTQYF. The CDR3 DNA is TGTGCCAGCAGTTTGAGGACTAGCGGCACAGATACGCAGTATTTT.

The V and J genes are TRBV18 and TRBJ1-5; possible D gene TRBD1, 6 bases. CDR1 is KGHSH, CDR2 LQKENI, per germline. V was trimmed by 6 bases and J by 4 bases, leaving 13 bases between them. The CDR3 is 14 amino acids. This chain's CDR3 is CASSQFQGNQPQHF. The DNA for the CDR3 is TGTGCCAGCTCTCAATTTCAGGGGAATCAGCCCCAGCATTTT.

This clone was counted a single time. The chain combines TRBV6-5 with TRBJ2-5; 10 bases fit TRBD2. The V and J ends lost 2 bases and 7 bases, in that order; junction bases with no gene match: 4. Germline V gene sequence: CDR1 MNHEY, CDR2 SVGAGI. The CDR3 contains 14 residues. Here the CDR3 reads CASSYRTSGGTQYF. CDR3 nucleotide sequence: TGTGCCAGCAGTTACCGGACTAGCGGCGGGACCCAGTACTTC.